This passage covers 9 T cell receptor beta chains from one sample sequenced in a study of human T cells and chemical hapten exposure. TCRdb used MiXCR to reprocess the RACE reads, holding one entry per CDR3 protein. The sample holds approximately 340,000 distinct CDR3 sequences, under 8% seen once. Time point described: patch test 1, 2 weeks after DPC sensitization. Treatment here: therapeutic diphenylcyclopropenone sensitization with weekly scalp DPC. Sequenced here: whole blood, sampled in connection with sensitization to the hapten diphenylcyclopropenone (DPC). These receptors all come from a woman between 18 and 29 years old with alopecia areata. Some clones in this sample may be carry-over from other donors' samples.

This clonotype was observed at least ten times. The CDR3 DNA follows: TGCGCCAGCAGCGAGGGGACTAGCGGGAGGCTCACAGATACGCAGTATTTT. Translating it yields CASSEGTSGRLTDTQYF. The gene calls are TRBV5-1 and TRBJ2-3; 15 nucleotides align to TRBD2. From germline, CDR1 is SGHRS and CDR2 YFSETQ. The CDR3 covers 17 residues. Trimming took 4 bases from V and 2 from J; bases not matched to a gene: 5.

The chain carries TRBV20-1 and TRBJ1-5; D is undetermined. Deletions cut 3 bases from V and 0 bases from J, with 9 bases between. The CDR3 is made up of 14 amino acids. Looked up from germline, CDR1 is DFQATT and CDR2 is SNEGSKA (reference sequence). As DNA, the CDR3 is TGCAGTGCTAGCGGAGGGAATAGCAATCAGCCCCAGCATTTT. Protein: CSASGGNSNQPQHF.

The sample holds many counts of this clonotype. The chain employs TRBV6-1 and TRBJ2-2, with unresolved D. The CDR3 totals 15 residues. The V end was cut by 3 bases, the J end by 4 bases, with 12 bases between. CDR1 and CDR2 from the germline V gene are MNHNS and SASEGT. The CDR3 spells CASSDVGMATGELFF. The DNA for the CDR3 is TGTGCCAGCAGTGATGTGGGTATGGCCACCGGGGAGCTGTTTTTT.

This clonotype was observed many times. This rearrangement joins TRBV12-3 or TRBV12-4 to TRBJ2-1; a possible D gene is TRBD2 (6 bases). V was shortened by 3 bases and J by 7 bases, with 13 bases between the two germline ends. The CDR3 loop spans 14 amino acids. The CDR3 here is CASSFGGNVNEQFF. Here the CDR3 DNA reads TGTGCCAGCAGTTTTGGGGGGAACGTAAATGAGCAGTTCTTC.

This clonotype was seen a few times. The rearrangement uses TRBV27 and TRBJ2-3, with 8 bases that match TRBD2. The CDR3 is 17 amino acids. V dropped 1 base and J dropped 2; count of bases not matched to a gene: 8. CDR1 and CDR2 (germline): MNHEY, SMNVEV (reference sequence). CDR3 in DNA: TGTGCCAGCAGTTTATTAGGCGGGGGGCTGTCCACAGATACGCAGTATTTT. Its protein product is CASSLLGGGLSTDTQYF.

In this sample, this clonotype turned up many times. The gene calls are TRBV5-1 and TRBJ2-4; D gene unclear. The germline V gene encodes CDR1 SGHRS and CDR2 YFSETQ. V gave up 0 bases and J gave up 7 bases, with 11 bases separating them. The CDR3 extends over 14 amino acids. The CDR3 is CASSLGQRLNIQYF. DNA of the CDR3: TGCGCCAGCAGCTTGGGCCAGAGATTGAACATTCAGTACTTC.

The chain's CDR3 is CASSSIRGTNTEAFF. The CDR3 nucleotides are TGTGCCAGCAGCTCAATCAGGGGTACGAACACTGAAGCTTTCTTT. This chain uses TRBV21-1 with TRBJ1-1; TRBD1, as called in the table, went unchecked against the DNA. TRBV21-1 represents a pseudogene. The CDR3 consists of 15 residues.

This chain links TRBV4-3 with TRBJ2-4; TRBD2 might be the D (5 bases). The CDR3 contains 14 residues. V gave up 4 bases and J gave up 2 bases, with 9 bases separating them. In germline, CDR1 is LGHNA, CDR2 YSLEER. CDR3: CASSPGNSKNIQYF. For the CDR3, the DNA is TGCGCCAGCAGCCCGGGGAATTCCAAAAACATTCAGTACTTC.

V gene TRBV7-9 combines with J gene TRBJ2-1; weak D call: TRBD1 (6 bases). CDR1 and CDR2 from the germline V gene are SEHNR and FQNEAQ (reference sequence). This CDR3 is 16 amino acids long. The V end lost 4 bases, the J end lost 7 bases, and 20 bases lay between the germline ends. This CDR3 is CASSSSYREGWNEQFF. In DNA form, the CDR3 reads TGTGCCAGCAGCTCCAGTTACAGGGAAGGTTGGAATGAGCAGTTCTTC.